One and the same sample provided the 30 T cell receptor beta chains below, sequenced in a study of PD-L1 blockade in urothelial cancer. Time point reported: pretreatment peripheral blood. Sequencing was performed with immunoSEQ multiplex PCR; in TCRdb, only in-frame clones are kept and a portion is missing. The sample records about 49,000 clones, 79% being singletons. Sequencing used PBMCs, obtained around atezolizumab (anti-PD-L1) treatment. The source of these receptors is a man between 70 and 80 years old with urothelial cancer.

Only a few counts were recorded for this clone. The chain links TRBV19 to TRBJ2-7, with D maybe TRBD1 (6 bases). The CDR3 loop spans 14 amino acids. Trimming removed 4 bases from V and 1 base from J, with 11 bases in between. Germline V gene data show CDR1 as LNHDA and CDR2 as SQIVND (reference sequence). CDR3 sequence: CASSTGTQSYEQYF. CDR3 in DNA: TGTGCCAGTAGTACCGGGACACAATCCTACGAGCAGTACTTC.

The genes are TRBV27 and TRBJ2-7, with 8 bases aligning to TRBD2. Unmatched junction bases numbered 8, after V lost 7 bases and J lost 0 bases. CDR1 is MNHEY and CDR2 is SMNVEV in the germline V gene (reference sequence). The CDR3 covers 15 residues. This CDR3 reads CASKIPGTSSYEQYF. In DNA, the CDR3 is TGTGCCAGCAAGATACCCGGGACTAGCTCCTACGAGCAGTACTTC.

V usage is TRBV5-1 and J usage is TRBJ2-1; 9 bases align to TRBD2. The CDR3 has 17 amino acids. V trimming: 4 bases; J trimming: 8 bases; junction bases outside the gene matches: 16. The germline V gene has CDR1 SGHRS and CDR2 YFSETQ. As DNA, the CDR3 is TGCGCCAGCAGCATACTCAGAGCTAGCGGGATTACATATGAGCAGTTCTTC. Protein sequence: CASSILRASGITYEQFF.

The rearrangement joins TRBV27 to TRBJ2-7; D may be TRBD1 (5 bases). The CDR3 length is 14 residues. Trimming removed 5 bases at V and 3 bases at J, with 14 bases between. Germline values: CDR1 MNHEY, CDR2 SMNVEV (reference sequence). The CDR3 protein is CASSSLTVNYEQYF. CDR3 nucleotide sequence: TGTGCCAGCAGTAGTCTGACAGTCAACTACGAGCAGTACTTC.

V usage is TRBV4-1 and J usage is TRBJ2-7; the D gene is possibly TRBD2 (6 bases). Trimming cost V 1 base and J 8 bases, with 12 bases left between them. The CDR3 loop spans 13 amino acids. Germline lookup yields CDR1 MGHRA and CDR2 YSYEKL. The CDR3 sequence: CASSQVEAGKQYF. The CDR3 DNA reads TGCGCCAGCAGCCAAGTTGAGGCGGGAAAGCAGTACTTC.

The J gene is TRBJ2-3, the V gene TRBV11-2; tentative D call: TRBD2 (5 bases). With 0 bases removed from V and 2 bases from J, the gap between germline ends came to 9 bases. Germline V CDR1 and CDR2: SGHAT, FQNNGV. The CDR3 loop spans 15 amino acids. CDR3 sequence: CASSLERTHTDTQYF. In nucleotides, the CDR3 is TGTGCCAGCAGCTTAGAGCGGACTCACACAGATACGCAGTATTTT.

This clone showed up just once. This chain uses TRBV18 with TRBJ2-1; weak D call: TRBD2 (6 bases). Between the trimmed V and J ends, which lost 3 bases and 7 bases, there was a span of 16 bases. The length of the CDR3 is 15 residues. Germline lookup yields CDR1 KGHSH and CDR2 LQKENI. The CDR3 loop reads CASSPVVGGENEQFF. The CDR3, as DNA: TGTGCCAGCTCACCGGTTGTCGGAGGGGAGAATGAGCAGTTCTTC.

The chain employs TRBV9 and TRBJ2-1; possible D gene TRBD2, 6 bases. Between the trimmed V and J ends, which lost 0 bases and 6 bases, there was a span of 10 bases. Germline V lookup: CDR1 SGDLS, CDR2 YYNGEE. CDR3 length: 14 residues. CDR3 sequence: CASSVELTSNEQFF. In DNA form, the CDR3 reads TGTGCCAGCAGCGTAGAACTGACTAGCAATGAGCAGTTCTTC.

The rearrangement uses TRBV10-1 and TRBJ2-6; D remains unclear. This CDR3 is built from 12 residues. Germline CDR1 reads WNHNN; CDR2 reads SYGVQD (reference sequence). The germline V and J ends were trimmed by 2 bases and 7 bases, with 3 bases remaining between them. The CDR3 nucleotides are TGCGCCAGCAGTGAGCTCGCCAACGTCCTGACTTTC. As protein: CASSELANVLTF.

This clone was observed a few times. The chain joins TRBV7-2 to TRBJ2-1; 7 bases are shared with TRBD1. CDR1 is SGHTA and CDR2 is FQGNSA in the germline V gene. V was pared by 4 bases and J by 1 base, with 4 bases of the junction left unmatched. The length of the CDR3 is 15 residues. CDR3 protein: CASSYGQASYNEQFF. CDR3 in DNA: TGTGCCAGCAGCTACGGACAGGCTTCCTACAATGAGCAGTTCTTC.

This sequence joins TRBV5-1 and TRBJ2-5, with D perhaps TRBD1 (5 bases). V lost 5 bases to trimming and J lost 5 bases, with 13 bases between them. The CDR3 covers 13 residues. Germline CDR1 is SGHRS and CDR2 is YFSETQ. CDR3 DNA: TGCGCCAGCAGTTCAGACAGAGTGGAGACCCAGTACTTC. Encoded protein: CASSSDRVETQYF. Full variable domain (outside the CDR3, taken from reference TRBV5-1 and TRBJ2-5): KAGVTQTPRYLIKTRGQQVTLSCSPISGHRSVSWYQQTPGQGLQFLFEYFSETQRNKGNFPGRFSGRQFSNSRSEMNVSTLELGDSALYLCASSSDRVETQYFGPGTRLLVL.

V usage is TRBV28 and J usage is TRBJ1-5; 7 bases line up with TRBD1. Germline lookup yields CDR1 MDHEN and CDR2 SYDVKM. Unmatched junction bases numbered 7, after V lost 6 bases and J lost 5 bases. This CDR3 contains 14 residues. DNA for the CDR3: TGTGCCAGCAGGCCGGGACAGTTCTATCAGCCCCAGCATTTT. It encodes CASRPGQFYQPQHF.

A few counts support this clone. The chain carries TRBV30 and TRBJ2-3; D might be TRBD2 (6 bases). In germline, CDR1 is GTSNPN, CDR2 SVGIG (reference sequence). The length of the CDR3 is 15 residues. V was trimmed by 0 bases and J by 0 bases, leaving 10 bases between them. CDR3 DNA sequence: TGTGCCTGGAGTGTAGGGCTAGCGAGCACAGATACGCAGTATTTT. As protein: CAWSVGLASTDTQYF.

This chain connects TRBV5-5 to TRBJ1-2; 10 nucleotides match TRBD1. The CDR3 sequence is 15 residues long. Germline-derived CDR1 and CDR2 are SGHKS and YYEKEE (reference sequence). After removal of 2 bases from V and 7 bases from J, the junction contained 8 bases not matched to a gene. For the CDR3, the DNA is TGTGCCAGCAGCTTTGAGGGACAGGGGACTGGTGGCTACACCTTC. Residues: CASSFEGQGTGGYTF. The variable domain in full, completed from reference TRBV5-5 and TRBJ1-2, reads DAGVTQSPTHLIKTRGQQVTLRCSPISGHKSVSWYQQVLGQGPQFIFQYYEKEERGRGNFPDRFSARQFPNYSSELNVNALLLGDSALYLCASSFEGQGTGGYTFGSGTRLTVV.

The chain is built from TRBV7-9 and TRBJ1-1, with unresolved D. Trimming removed 5 bases from V and 8 bases from J, with 21 bases in between. This CDR3 contains 15 residues. Germline V gene data show CDR1 as SEHNR and CDR2 as FQNEAQ (reference sequence). CDR3 bases: TGTGCCAGCAGCCCTGACTGGGCGCTGAGCGGAGAAGCTTTCTTT. Amino acids: CASSPDWALSGEAFF.

The chain uses TRBV11-2 and TRBJ2-2, with 7 bases fitting TRBD1. CDR1 is SGHAT, CDR2 FQNNGV, per germline. The CDR3 runs to 14 residues. The ends lost 6 bases at V and 6 bases at J; junction bases unmatched: 7. CDR3: CASSRQGGAGELFF. The CDR3 DNA is TGTGCCAGCAGTCGACAGGGTGGTGCCGGGGAGCTGTTTTTT. Supplemented by reference TRBV11-2 and TRBJ2-2, the full variable domain reads EAGVAQSPRYKIIEKRQSVAFWCNPISGHATLYWYQQILGQGPKLLIQFQNNGVVDDSQLPKDRFSAERLKGVDSTLKIQPAKLEDSAVYLCASSRQGGAGELFFGEGSRLTVL.

The chain couples TRBV7-2 to TRBJ2-5; TRBD2 is a possible D gene (6 bases). Germline V lookup: CDR1 SGHTA, CDR2 FQGNSA. V was shortened by 5 bases and J by 2 bases, with 15 bases between the two germline ends. CDR3 size: 15 residues. In DNA, the CDR3 is TGTGCCAGCAGCCCGTGGGACTCTATACAAGAGACCCAGTACTTC. Protein: CASSPWDSIQETQYF.

J is TRBJ2-5 and V is TRBV18, with 8 bases fitting TRBD2. Losses at the gene ends were 1 base for V and 5 bases for J; bases not matched to a gene: 9. This CDR3 is built from 16 residues. Germline CDR1 and CDR2: KGHSH and LQKENI. The CDR3 protein is CASSPLSGGPTETQYF. CDR3 DNA: TGTGCCAGCTCACCACTTTCGGGAGGGCCGACGGAGACCCAGTACTTC.

The chain joins TRBV10-3 to TRBJ2-5, with 10 bases matching TRBD2. With V trimmed by 10 bases and J by 3 bases, 5 bases remained unmatched. The CDR3 is 13 residues long. In germline, CDR1 is ENHRY, CDR2 SYGVKD. CDR3 DNA sequence: TGTGCCACCCTAGCGGGAGTGGAAGAGACCCAGTACTTC. Its translation is CATLAGVEETQYF.

The chain has TRBV11-2 and TRBJ2-1; no reliable D call. CDR3 length: 15 amino acids. V lost 5 bases and J 0 bases, leaving 11 bases between the germline ends. Germline-derived CDR1 and CDR2 are SGHAT and FQNNGV. CDR3 sequence (DNA): TGTGCCAGCAGCCCACAACGGGTCTCCTACAATGAGCAGTTCTTC. Translated, it gives CASSPQRVSYNEQFF.

CDR3 sequence reads: CASSLWTGVGYNEQFF. The CDR3 nucleotides are TGTGCCAGCAGTTTATGGACGGGAGTGGGGTACAATGAGCAGTTCTTC. The chain combines TRBV28 with TRBJ2-1, with TRBD2 as a possible D gene (6 bases). The CDR3 totals 16 residues. V was clipped by 0 bases and J by 4 bases, with 13 bases between them. Germline assignment: CDR1 MDHEN and CDR2 SYDVKM.

This chain links TRBV4-1 with TRBJ2-6, with TRBD1 matching over 8 bases. The CDR3 contains 19 residues. The trim removed 2 bases at V and 0 bases at J, leaving 9 bases unmatched. CDR1 is MGHRA and CDR2 is YSYEKL in the germline V gene. The CDR3 spells CASSQMGQAVYSGANVLTF. The CDR3 DNA reads TGCGCCAGCAGCCAAATGGGACAGGCTGTCTACTCTGGGGCCAACGTCCTGACTTTC.

This clone was detected only a few times. The chain has TRBV30 and TRBJ1-2; a weak D match, TRBD1 (5 bases). The germline gives CDR1 GTSNPN, CDR2 SVGIG (reference sequence). The V and J ends lost 6 bases and 3 bases respectively, with 20 bases between them. This CDR3 has 15 residues. The CDR3 is CACPNGAGRHYGYTF. The DNA of the CDR3 is TGTGCCTGCCCCAATGGGGCAGGGCGTCACTATGGCTACACCTTC.

There are a few counts of this clone. The chain couples TRBV4-1 to TRBJ1-2, with a weak D call TRBD1 (6 bases). V lost 4 bases and J lost 4, with 16 bases in between. The length of the CDR3 is 15 residues. The V gene's germline CDR1 is MGHRA and CDR2 YSYEKL. The CDR3 here is CASSPTRTVAYGYTF. The CDR3 DNA sequence: TGCGCCAGCAGCCCCACACGGACAGTCGCCTATGGCTACACCTTC.

J is TRBJ1-5 and V is TRBV5-1; D not certain. V dropped 1 base and J dropped 6 bases, with 14 bases sitting between them. The CDR3 sequence is 15 residues long. Germline values: CDR1 SGHRS, CDR2 YFSETQ. The CDR3 region has the DNA TGCGCCAGCAGCTTGTCCGGGGTTAGTGGTCAGCCCCAGCATTTT. Its protein is CASSLSGVSGQPQHF. Full variable domain (remainder filled in from reference TRBV5-1 and TRBJ1-5): KAGVTQTPRYLIKTRGQQVTLSCSPISGHRSVSWYQQTPGQGLQFLFEYFSETQRNKGNFPGRFSGRQFSNSRSEMNVSTLELGDSALYLCASSLSGVSGQPQHFGDGTRLSIL.

This clone was seen more than once but under ten times. V is TRBV28 and J is TRBJ1-1, with a weak D call TRBD1 (6 bases). CDR1 MDHEN and CDR2 SYDVKM come from the germline V gene. The CDR3 is 12 residues long. V was shortened by 5 bases and J by 4 bases, with 8 bases between the two germline ends. CDR3 bases: TGTGCCAGCAGTCAGGGGCCCACTGAAGCTTTCTTT. Its protein product is CASSQGPTEAFF.

The J gene is TRBJ2-5, the V gene TRBV7-9; 8 bases are shared with TRBD2. Losses at the gene ends were 2 bases for V and 5 bases for J; bases not matched to a gene: 13. The CDR3 runs 17 residues. Germline lookup yields CDR1 SEHNR and CDR2 FQNEAQ (reference sequence). DNA for the CDR3: TGTGCCAGCAGCTTACGTCGGACTAGCCTCACGGAGGAGACCCAGTACTTC. It translates to CASSLRRTSLTEETQYF.

The V call is TRBV5-6, the J call TRBJ2-7; 11 nucleotides align to TRBD2. Losses at the gene ends were 5 bases for V and 4 bases for J; bases not matched to a gene: 5. Looked up from germline, CDR1 is SGHDT and CDR2 is YYEEEE. CDR3 size: 14 residues. CDR3 loop: CASRVTSGAYEQYF. In DNA, the CDR3 is TGTGCCAGCAGAGTGACTAGCGGGGCTTACGAGCAGTACTTC.

CDR3 in amino acids: CASSTSGHQETQYF. Written as DNA, the CDR3 is TGCGCCAGCTCTACTAGCGGGCACCAAGAGACCCAGTACTTC. This chain links TRBV10-2 with TRBJ2-5; 9 nucleotides agree with TRBD2. With 8 bases clipped from V and 0 bases from J, the junction kept 4 bases outside the gene matches. From germline, CDR1 is WSHSY and CDR2 SAAADI. CDR3 length: 14 residues.

The V call is TRBV6-5, the J call TRBJ1-4; the match to TRBD1 covers 7 bases. The V segment lost 5 bases and the J segment 13 bases; nucleotides outside the gene matches: 7. Germline V gene data show CDR1 as MNHEY and CDR2 as SVGAGI. The CDR3 extends over 12 amino acids. CDR3 coding DNA: TGTGCCAGCAGTCGACAGGGCGGAGGACTGTTTTTT. Translated: CASSRQGGGLFF.